These 25 T cell receptor beta chains share one sample of origin, sequenced in a study of blood T cell repertoires in COVID-19. Sequenced by immunoSEQ multiplex PCR; TCRdb stores in-frame clones only, minus some. This table has about 240,000 clones, about 85% appearing once. Sequencing used peripheral blood. These receptors were collected from a man between 60 and 75 years old who had recovered from COVID-19.

The V and J genes are TRBV10-3 and TRBJ1-6; D gene unclear. The CDR3 spans 13 residues. Germline CDR1 is ENHRY and CDR2 is SYGVKD. With 7 bases removed from V and 10 bases from J, the gap between germline ends came to 14 bases. CDR3 sequence: CAIMEGAGSPLHF. The DNA for the CDR3 is TGTGCCATCATGGAGGGAGCGGGCTCACCCCTCCACTTT.

In this sample, this clone turned up once. The chain links TRBV18 to TRBJ2-1, with 9 positions matching TRBD1. V dropped 5 bases and J dropped 6; count of bases not matched to a gene: 2. The CDR3 covers 13 residues. CDR1 is KGHSH and CDR2 is LQKENI in the germline V gene. CDR3: CASSTTGGNEQFF. CDR3 nucleotide sequence: TGTGCCAGCTCAACGACAGGGGGCAATGAGCAGTTCTTC.

The chain couples TRBV19 to TRBJ2-5, with D perhaps matching TRBD2 (5 bases). Looked up from germline, CDR1 is LNHDA and CDR2 is SQIVND (reference sequence). V lost 0 bases, J lost 5 bases, and 10 bases lay in between. The CDR3 runs 14 residues. The CDR3 here is CASSIELRRETQYF. As DNA, the CDR3 is TGTGCCAGTAGTATAGAGCTAAGGAGGGAGACCCAGTACTTC. Combining the CDR3 with reference TRBV19 and TRBJ2-5 gives the whole variable domain DGGITQSPKYLFRKEGQNVTLSCEQNLNHDAMYWYRQDPGQGLRLIYYSQIVNDFQKGDIAEGYSVSREKKESFPLTVTSAQKNPTAFYLCASSIELRRETQYFGPGTRLLVL.

The chain is built from TRBV19 and TRBJ1-1; tentatively, D is TRBD1 (5 bases). The CDR3 is made up of 13 amino acids. V was shortened by 3 bases and J by 6 bases, with 11 bases between the two germline ends. Germline V lookup: CDR1 LNHDA, CDR2 SQIVND (reference sequence). CDR3 sequence: CASSIPGRAEAFF. The CDR3 region has the DNA TGTGCCAGTAGTATTCCGGGCAGGGCTGAAGCTTTCTTT.

The V and J genes are TRBV19 and TRBJ1-5; 9 bases match TRBD1. The germline V gene encodes CDR1 LNHDA and CDR2 SQIVND (reference sequence). The CDR3 length is 15 residues. Trimming removed 5 bases from V and 2 bases from J; junction bases left unmatched: 4. The CDR3 sequence: CASSPGQGGNQPQHF. The CDR3 DNA reads as TGTGCCAGTAGTCCGGGACAGGGAGGCAATCAGCCCCAGCATTTT.

The chain recombines TRBV5-6 with TRBJ1-2; D remains ambiguous. V lost 4 bases and J lost 8, with 15 bases in between. The germline CDR1 and CDR2 sequences are SGHDT and YYEEEE. The CDR3 is 13 residues long. The CDR3 protein is CASSPDLLGGYTF. CDR3 nucleotide sequence: TGTGCCAGCAGCCCCGATCTACTAGGAGGCTACACCTTC.

The gene calls are TRBV18 and TRBJ1-5; tentative D call: TRBD1 (6 bases). Germline CDR1 is KGHSH and CDR2 is LQKENI. V was cut by 3 bases and J by 6 bases, with 12 bases left in between. CDR3 size: 14 residues. In DNA form, the CDR3 reads TGTGCCAGCTCACCCTTACAGGGAACTCAGCCCCAGCATTTT. It codes for CASSPLQGTQPQHF.

CDR3 bases: TGTGCCAGCTCAAAGCTGACTAGCGGGGGCACCACGAACACCGGGGAGCTGTTTTTT. Translated: CASSKLTSGGTTNTGELFF. The chain is built from TRBV18 and TRBJ2-2; 12 nucleotides agree with TRBD2. Unmatched junction bases numbered 10, after V lost 5 bases and J lost 0 bases. Germline V gene sequence: CDR1 KGHSH, CDR2 LQKENI. This CDR3 contains 19 residues.

This clone was found once. The V gene is TRBV3-1 (or the pseudogene TRBV3-2), the J gene TRBJ1-6, with a tentative D call TRBD1 (6 bases). The CDR3 is 15 residues long. The V end was cut by 0 bases, the J end by 9 bases, with 12 bases between. Germline V gene lookup returns CDR1 LGHDT and CDR2 YNNKEL (reference sequence). The chain's CDR3 is CASSQDSGVSSPLHF. The CDR3 region has the DNA TGTGCCAGCAGCCAAGATTCAGGGGTGAGTTCACCCCTCCACTTT.

V and J are TRBV6-6 and TRBJ2-1; 11 bases are a match to TRBD2. Germline V gene data show CDR1 as MNHNY and CDR2 as SVGAGI (reference sequence). V was pared by 6 bases and J by 8 bases, with 12 bases of the junction left unmatched. CDR3 length: 16 amino acids. CDR3 residues: CASSTLTSGGGDEQFF. The CDR3 DNA is TGTGCCAGCAGCACCTTAACTAGCGGGGGAGGCGATGAGCAGTTCTTC.

The chain is built from TRBV24-1 and TRBJ2-1; TRBD2 might be the D (7 bases). Deletions cut 4 bases from V and 7 bases from J, with 13 bases between. The CDR3 is made up of 14 amino acids. In germline, CDR1 is KGHDR, CDR2 SFDVKD. The CDR3, as DNA: TGTGCCACCAGTGAGGGGGGGGCAGGGAATGAGCAGTTCTTC. Translated: CATSEGGAGNEQFF.

The chain employs TRBV18 and TRBJ1-4; 8 bases are a match to TRBD1. The CDR3 is 15 residues long. Trimming removed 0 bases from V and 5 bases from J; junction bases left unmatched: 2. Germline-derived CDR1 and CDR2 are KGHSH and LQKENI. The CDR3 nucleotides read TGTGCCAGCTCACCACCGAACAGGGGGAATGAAAAACTGTTTTTT. Its protein product is CASSPPNRGNEKLFF.

The genes are TRBV15 and TRBJ2-2; a possible D gene is TRBD1 (6 bases). The germline V gene has CDR1 LNHNV and CDR2 YYDKDF (reference sequence). This CDR3 comprises 14 residues. The V gene lost 0 bases and the J gene lost 6 bases, with 8 bases spanning the gap. The CDR3 spells CATSRDQGSGELFF. The CDR3 bases are TGTGCCACCAGCAGAGATCAGGGGTCCGGGGAGCTGTTTTTT.

The chain employs TRBV28 and TRBJ1-4; D is ambiguous. Germline assignment: CDR1 MDHEN and CDR2 SYDVKM. Trimming removed 6 bases at V and 4 bases at J, with 6 bases between. This CDR3 has 12 residues. The CDR3 region has the DNA TGTGCCAGCAGATATTATAATGAAAAACTGTTTTTT. Amino acid sequence: CASRYYNEKLFF.

The chain joins TRBV15 to TRBJ2-3; no firm D call. Germline V CDR1 and CDR2: LNHNV, YYDKDF (reference sequence). The V end was cut by 6 bases, the J end by 0 bases, with 7 bases between. The CDR3 runs to 13 residues. CDR3 protein: CATRVESTDTQYF. The CDR3 nucleotides read TGTGCCACCAGGGTAGAGAGCACAGATACGCAGTATTTT.

The CDR3 nucleotides read TGTGCCAGCAGTTATTTAGTAAGTCCTTACACAGATACGCAGTATTTT. As protein: CASSYLVSPYTDTQYF. This rearrangement joins TRBV6-2 or TRBV6-3 to TRBJ2-3; no clear D. The CDR3 loop spans 16 amino acids. The V gene lost 3 bases and the J gene lost 2 bases, with 15 bases spanning the gap. CDR1 MNHEY and CDR2 SVGEGT come from the germline V gene.

This sequence joins TRBV2 and TRBJ2-3, with 11 bases identical to TRBD2. Germline assignment: CDR1 SNHLY and CDR2 FYNNEI. The junction had 12 bases not matched to a gene; V was cut back by 5 bases and J by 5 bases. The CDR3 totals 17 residues. CDR3 sequence: CASSPFLTSGNRDTQYF. CDR3 nucleotides: TGTGCCAGCAGTCCGTTTCTGACTAGCGGGAACAGAGATACGCAGTATTTT.

This chain links TRBV7-2 with TRBJ2-2; 8 nucleotides match TRBD2. Germline assignment: CDR1 SGHTA and CDR2 FQGNSA. The CDR3 extends over 17 amino acids. V dropped 4 bases and J dropped 6; count of bases not matched to a gene: 13. CDR3 loop: CASSSARSGGGSGELFF. The DNA of the CDR3 is TGTGCCAGCAGCTCAGCCAGGAGCGGGGGAGGCTCCGGGGAGCTGTTTTTT.

This clone appeared a few times. The V and J genes are TRBV5-6 and TRBJ2-1; 9 positions agree with TRBD2. J lost 4 bases, V lost 1 base, and 6 bases had no gene match. Per the germline V gene, CDR1 is SGHDT and CDR2 is YYEEEE. This CDR3 is 16 amino acids long. The CDR3 spells CASSLRLAGRYNEQFF. The CDR3, as DNA: TGTGCCAGCAGCTTGCGGCTAGCGGGGCGTTACAATGAGCAGTTCTTC.

The CDR3 sequence: CASSLVAVRTDTQYF. The CDR3 region has the DNA TGTGCCAGCAGCTTGGTGGCGGTTCGCACAGATACGCAGTATTTT. This sequence joins TRBV5-5 and TRBJ2-3; no firm D call. Between the trimmed V and J ends, which lost 0 bases and 1 base, there was a span of 9 bases. The length of the CDR3 is 15 residues. The germline gives CDR1 SGHKS, CDR2 YYEKEE (reference sequence).

V is TRBV9 and J is TRBJ2-2; tentative D call: TRBD1 (6 bases). The CDR3 has 15 amino acids. Trimming took 3 bases from V and 0 from J, leaving 9 bases between them. The V gene's germline CDR1 is SGDLS and CDR2 YYNGEE. In DNA form, the CDR3 reads TGTGCCAGCAGCGGCAGGGGAGCGAACACCGGGGAGCTGTTTTTT. Translation gives CASSGRGANTGELFF. Variable domain in full (rest from reference TRBV9 and TRBJ2-2): DSGVTQTPKHLITATGQRVTLRCSPRSGDLSVYWYQQSLDQGLQFLIQYYNGEERAKGNILERFSAQQFPDLHSELNLSSLELGDSALYFCASSGRGANTGELFFGEGSRLTVL.

V usage is TRBV23-1 and J usage is TRBJ2-5; the D gene is possibly TRBD2 (5 bases). TRBV23-1 is identified as an open reading frame with a role that is uncertain. The CDR3 covers 17 residues. V gave up 1 base and J gave up 2 bases, with 17 bases separating them. In DNA form, the CDR3 reads TGCGCCAGCAGTCAATATAACGGGGAACACCAACAAGAGACCCAGTACTTC. Translated: CASSQYNGEHQQETQYF.

The rearrangement uses TRBV6-1 and TRBJ1-5, with a weak D call TRBD1 (6 bases). Trimming stripped 2 bases from V and 4 bases from J, with 15 bases between. The germline CDR1 and CDR2 sequences are MNHNS and SASEGT. CDR3 size: 16 residues. CDR3 bases: TGTGCCAGCAGTGAATTTTCAAGGACAGCGAATCAGCCCCAGCATTTT. This encodes CASSEFSRTANQPQHF.

The CDR3 loop is CASSRGSLAGGRADTQYF. CDR3 nucleotides: TGTGCCAGCAGCCGAGGTAGCTTAGCGGGGGGCCGGGCAGATACGCAGTATTTT. V usage is TRBV5-4 and J usage is TRBJ2-3; 10 nucleotides line up with TRBD2. The V gene's germline CDR1 is SGHNT and CDR2 YYREEE (reference sequence). V was clipped by 4 bases and J by 4 bases; unmatched bases: 15. The CDR3 has 18 residues.

The rearrangement links TRBV6-1 to TRBJ1-5; D call uncertain. Germline V gene lookup returns CDR1 MNHNS and CDR2 SASEGT. V lost 3 bases, J lost 1 base, and 19 bases lay in between. The CDR3 is 18 residues long. The CDR3 here is CASSDNPFYYRSNQPQHF. The CDR3 DNA reads as TGTGCCAGCAGTGACAACCCCTTTTACTATAGGAGCAATCAGCCCCAGCATTTT.